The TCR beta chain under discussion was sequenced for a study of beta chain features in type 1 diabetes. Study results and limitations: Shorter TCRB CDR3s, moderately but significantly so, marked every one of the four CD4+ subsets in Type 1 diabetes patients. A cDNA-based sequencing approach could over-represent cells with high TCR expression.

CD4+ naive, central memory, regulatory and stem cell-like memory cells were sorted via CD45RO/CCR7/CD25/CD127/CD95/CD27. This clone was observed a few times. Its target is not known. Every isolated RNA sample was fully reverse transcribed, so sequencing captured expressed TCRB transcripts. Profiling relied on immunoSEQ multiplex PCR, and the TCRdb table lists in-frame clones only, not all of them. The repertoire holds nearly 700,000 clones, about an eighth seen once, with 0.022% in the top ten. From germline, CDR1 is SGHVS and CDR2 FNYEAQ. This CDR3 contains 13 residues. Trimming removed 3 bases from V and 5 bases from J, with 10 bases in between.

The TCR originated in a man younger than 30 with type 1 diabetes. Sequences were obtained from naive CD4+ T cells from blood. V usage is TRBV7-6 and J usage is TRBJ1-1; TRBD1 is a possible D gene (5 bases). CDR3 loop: CASSFSRETEAFF. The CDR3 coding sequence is TGTGCCAGCAGCTTTTCCAGGGAAACTGAAGCTTTCTTT. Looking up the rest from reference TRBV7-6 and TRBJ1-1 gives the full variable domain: GAGVSQSPRYKVTKRGQDVALRCDPISGHVSLYWYRQALGQGPEFLTYFNYEAQQDKSGLPNDRFSAERPEGSISTLTIQRTEQRDSAMYRCASSFSRETEAFFGQGTRLTVV.